These 26 T cell receptor beta chains originate from one sample sequenced in a study of blood T cell repertoires in COVID-19. Here immunoSEQ multiplex PCR was the method, and the copy in TCRdb shows in-frame clones only, minus some. The sample records approximately 59,000 clones, more than 70% being singletons. The sequenced material came from peripheral blood. These receptors were collected from a man aged 35 to 55 with active COVID-19.

The chain links TRBV6-5 to TRBJ1-1; weak D call: TRBD1 (6 bases). Germline V gives CDR1 MNHEY, CDR2 SVGAGI. Trimming stripped 6 bases from V and 1 base from J, with 12 bases between. The length of the CDR3 is 14 residues. The CDR3 nucleotides read TGTGCCAGCAGAAAACTGGGGGCGAACACTGAAGCTTTCTTT. Protein product: CASRKLGANTEAFF.

CDR3 sequence (DNA): TGTGCCAGCAGCACACAACTAGCGGGAGGGCCAGTGGATACGCAGTATTTT. It yields the protein CASSTQLAGGPVDTQYF. The rearrangement links TRBV7-8 to TRBJ2-3; 13 bases map to TRBD2. The J segment lost 6 bases and the V segment lost 5 bases, leaving 11 bases of the junction unmatched. The CDR3 extends over 17 amino acids. CDR1 and CDR2 from the germline V gene are SGHVS and FQNEAQ.

The V gene is TRBV19, the J gene TRBJ1-1; 9 positions match TRBD1. The CDR3 extends over 15 amino acids. V shed 6 bases, J shed 0 bases, and the junction held 5 bases outside the gene matches. Germline V gene lookup returns CDR1 LNHDA and CDR2 SQIVND (reference sequence). The CDR3 DNA reads TGTGCCAGTAGGACAGGGGGAGAATTGAACACTGAAGCTTTCTTT. Amino acid sequence: CASRTGGELNTEAFF.

The chain combines TRBV7-3 with TRBJ1-1; D possibly corresponds to TRBD1 (6 bases). V was pared by 5 bases and J by 11 bases, with 24 bases between. Germline values: CDR1 SGHTA, CDR2 FQGTGA. This CDR3 comprises 15 residues. Written as DNA, the CDR3 is TGTGCCAGCAGCGACGCAACCACAGGGTCCGGTACTGCTTTCTTT. This translates into CASSDATTGSGTAFF.

The V and J genes are TRBV6-1 and TRBJ2-7; D is unresolved. Per germline, CDR1 MNHNS and CDR2 SASEGT. This CDR3 comprises 11 residues. V lost 1 base and J lost 6, with 4 bases in between. CDR3 loop: CASSEGLEQYF. In DNA, the CDR3 is TGTGCCAGCAGTGAAGGACTCGAGCAGTACTTC.

The V call is TRBV6-4, the J call TRBJ2-3, with D perhaps matching TRBD1 (6 bases). The CDR3 has 15 residues. Between the trimmed V and J ends, which lost 3 bases and 2 bases, there was a span of 12 bases. Germline loops: CDR1 MRHNA, CDR2 SNTAGT. CDR3 residues: CASSDNGQSTDTQYF. The CDR3 DNA reads TGTGCCAGCAGTGATAACGGACAGTCCACAGATACGCAGTATTTT.

CDR3 region: CASSLGRRQWETEAFF. The CDR3 nucleotides are TGCGCCAGCAGCTTGGGAAGGCGGCAATGGGAGACTGAAGCTTTCTTT. This rearrangement joins TRBV5-1 to TRBJ1-1; D uncertain. Deletions cut 0 bases from V and 5 bases from J, with 17 bases between. Germline V gives CDR1 SGHRS, CDR2 YFSETQ. The CDR3 contains 16 residues. Supplemented by reference TRBV5-1 and TRBJ1-1, the full variable domain reads KAGVTQTPRYLIKTRGQQVTLSCSPISGHRSVSWYQQTPGQGLQFLFEYFSETQRNKGNFPGRFSGRQFSNSRSEMNVSTLELGDSALYLCASSLGRRQWETEAFFGQGTRLTVV.

The chain combines TRBV27 with TRBJ1-5; maybe TRBD1 (5 bases). This CDR3 has 15 amino acids. V shed 3 bases and J shed 1 base, with 10 bases lying between them. Germline V gene sequence: CDR1 MNHEY, CDR2 SMNVEV (reference sequence). The CDR3 DNA follows: TGTGCCAGCAGTTTCTTCGGGGGAAGCAATCAGCCCCAGCATTTT. Translation: CASSFFGGSNQPQHF.

The chain carries TRBV7-3 and TRBJ2-2; D is unresolved. The CDR3 contains 14 residues. Germline CDR1 and CDR2: SGHTA and FQGTGA. V was pared by 1 base and J by 7 bases, with 10 bases between. The CDR3, as DNA: TGTGCCAGCAGCTTAATGGTATCCGGCGGGGAGCTGTTTTTT. Amino acids: CASSLMVSGGELFF.

The rearrangement links TRBV19 to TRBJ2-1; 10 nucleotides agree with TRBD2. The CDR3 is made up of 17 amino acids. V shed 3 bases and J 0 bases; nucleotides not matched to a gene: 5. Germline V gene lookup returns CDR1 LNHDA and CDR2 SQIVND (reference sequence). CDR3 protein: CASSIFPSGSSYNEQFF. CDR3 DNA: TGTGCCAGTAGTATCTTCCCTAGCGGGAGCTCCTACAATGAGCAGTTCTTC.

The CDR3 nucleotides are TGTGCCAGTAGTATAGATCTACAGACAGGGGCGGTCGTTGGCTACACCTTC. As protein: CASSIDLQTGAVVGYTF. This chain joins TRBV19 and TRBJ1-2, with TRBD1 identical over 8 bases. J lost 7 bases, V lost 0 bases, and 13 bases had no gene match. This CDR3 comprises 17 residues. Germline V gene lookup returns CDR1 LNHDA and CDR2 SQIVND (reference sequence).

This rearrangement joins TRBV5-5 to TRBJ2-3; D gene ambiguous. The length of the CDR3 is 14 residues. Germline lookup yields CDR1 SGHKS and CDR2 YYEKEE (reference sequence). V gave up 2 bases and J gave up 1 base, with 8 bases separating them. CDR3: CASSLAYGTDTQYF. DNA of the CDR3: TGTGCCAGCAGCTTAGCTTACGGCACAGATACGCAGTATTTT.

This clone was found a few times. The chain carries TRBV5-1 and TRBJ1-2; D might be TRBD1 (5 bases). The CDR3 has 12 residues. V lost 4 bases and J 8 bases, leaving 12 bases between the germline ends. Germline V gene sequence: CDR1 SGHRS, CDR2 YFSETQ. The CDR3 reads CASSPQGNGYTF. The CDR3 coding sequence is TGCGCCAGCAGCCCGCAGGGAAACGGCTACACCTTC.

The rearrangement links TRBV5-1 to TRBJ2-7; TRBD2 is a possible D gene (6 bases). The length of the CDR3 is 16 residues. V lost 3 bases to trimming and J lost 0 bases, with 16 bases between them. Per germline, CDR1 SGHRS and CDR2 YFSETQ. CDR3: CASSSLPGGSSYEQYF. CDR3 nucleotide sequence: TGCGCCAGCAGCTCATTGCCCGGGGGTAGCTCCTACGAGCAGTACTTC.

Comments on this clone: The same CDR3 can be traced to other DNA sequences in this sample. The chain employs TRBV7-8 and TRBJ1-5; a weak D match, TRBD1 (6 bases). In germline, CDR1 is SGHVS, CDR2 FQNEAQ. Between the trimmed V and J ends, which lost 6 bases and 5 bases, there was a span of 17 bases. This CDR3 region has 15 residues. CDR3 protein: CASSDLGGAHQPQHF. Written as DNA, the CDR3 is TGTGCCAGCAGTGATTTAGGGGGGGCTCATCAGCCCCAGCATTTT.

CDR3 in amino acids: CASSIAGRAYEQYF. DNA of the CDR3: TGTGCCAGCAGTATAGCGGGCCGGGCCTACGAGCAGTACTTC. The chain employs TRBV2 and TRBJ2-7; 7 bases are a match to TRBD2. Germline CDR1 is SNHLY and CDR2 is FYNNEI. With V trimmed by 5 bases and J by 2 bases, 6 bases remained unmatched. CDR3 length equals 14 residues.

The rearrangement joins TRBV5-1 to TRBJ1-6; a possible D gene is TRBD1 (5 bases). This CDR3 contains 15 residues. V was shortened by 0 bases and J by 10 bases, with 14 bases between the two germline ends. The germline CDR1 and CDR2 sequences are SGHRS and YFSETQ. The CDR3 coding sequence is TGCGCCAGCAGCTTGGAGGCAGGGTTGAAGTCACCCCTCCACTTT. Protein sequence: CASSLEAGLKSPLHF.

J is TRBJ1-1 and V is TRBV5-5; D not certain. V was clipped by 0 bases and J by 1 base, with 7 bases between them. CDR1 is SGHKS and CDR2 is YYEKEE in the germline V gene (reference sequence). The CDR3 length is 14 residues. Written as DNA, the CDR3 is TGTGCCAGCAGCTTGGGAGAGGAGAACACTGAAGCTTTCTTT. It specifies CASSLGEENTEAFF.

V is TRBV19 and J is TRBJ1-1; 9 bases are a match to TRBD1. Germline trimming cut 7 bases from V and 1 base from J; bases unmatched to any gene: 1. Germline values: CDR1 LNHDA, CDR2 SQIVND (reference sequence). CDR3 length: 13 amino acids. DNA of the CDR3: TGTGCCAGTAAGACAGGGGGGAACACTGAAGCTTTCTTT. Amino acid sequence: CASKTGGNTEAFF.

The chain links TRBV5-5 to TRBJ2-4, with D possibly matching TRBD1 (6 bases). Germline values: CDR1 SGHKS, CDR2 YYEKEE (reference sequence). This CDR3 is 14 amino acids long. Trimming took 4 bases from V and 8 from J, leaving 16 bases between them. The CDR3 loop is CASSHDRPIDIQYF. CDR3 DNA sequence: TGTGCCAGCAGCCATGACAGGCCGATTGACATTCAGTACTTC.

This chain links TRBV28 with TRBJ1-3; 8 bases match TRBD1. J gave up 8 bases and V 6 bases, and 6 bases lay outside the gene matches. Germline V gene sequence: CDR1 MDHEN, CDR2 SYDVKM. The CDR3 is made up of 13 amino acids. This chain's CDR3 is CASSPQGADTIYF. CDR3 coding DNA: TGTGCCAGCAGCCCTCAGGGGGCCGACACCATATATTTT.

J is TRBJ1-1 and V is TRBV19; the D gene is possibly TRBD1 (5 bases). With 5 bases removed from V and 1 base from J, the gap between germline ends came to 14 bases. Germline lookup yields CDR1 LNHDA and CDR2 SQIVND (reference sequence). This CDR3 has 15 amino acids. CDR3 region: CASSPRGTGNTEAFF. For the CDR3, the DNA is TGTGCCAGTAGTCCCCGGGGGACGGGGAACACTGAAGCTTTCTTT.

The chain is built from TRBV18 and TRBJ1-2, with D possibly being TRBD1 (6 bases). CDR1 is KGHSH, CDR2 LQKENI, per germline. V was shortened by 8 bases and J by 4 bases, with 20 bases between the two germline ends. The CDR3 contains 15 residues. The CDR3 DNA sequence: TGTGCCAGCCTGAGCTTCAAGGACAGCTTCTATGGCTACACCTTC. Amino acids: CASLSFKDSFYGYTF.

The V and J genes are TRBV28 and TRBJ1-2; 7 nucleotides line up with TRBD1. The CDR3 is made up of 14 amino acids. With 3 bases clipped from V and 2 bases from J, the junction kept 3 bases outside the gene matches. Germline CDR1 is MDHEN and CDR2 is SYDVKM. The CDR3 bases are TGTGCCAGCAGTTTCCCGGGACAGAACTATGGCTACACCTTC. This encodes CASSFPGQNYGYTF.

This sequence joins TRBV10-3 and TRBJ2-1, with D possibly being TRBD2 (6 bases). V lost 8 bases, J lost 5 bases, and 25 bases lay in between. Looked up from germline, CDR1 is ENHRY and CDR2 is SYGVKD. The CDR3 is 17 residues long. The DNA of the CDR3 is TGTGCCATCGGGGACCCAAAGCTGGTAGCGGCCCACAATGAGCAGTTCTTC. This encodes CAIGDPKLVAAHNEQFF.

The rearrangement links TRBV29-1 to TRBJ2-7; 7 nucleotides agree with TRBD1. The junction had 19 bases not matched to a gene; V was cut back by 5 bases and J by 3 bases. From germline, CDR1 is SQVTM and CDR2 ANQGSEA. This CDR3 contains 17 residues. The CDR3 DNA is TGCAGCGTTCAAGGCACAGGGGCCCACTCTTCAGACTACGAGCAGTACTTC. Its translation: CSVQGTGAHSSDYEQYF.